The 5 T cell receptor beta chains below come from one sample, sequenced in a study of blood T cell repertoires in COVID-19. Assay used: immunoSEQ multiplex PCR; TCRdb lists only in-frame clones, some missing. Of tens of thousands of clones in the sample, around 90% were seen once. The sequenced sample consisted of peripheral blood. All receptors derive from a woman aged 80 or over with active COVID-19.

The gene calls are TRBV7-3 and TRBJ2-6; 7 positions match TRBD1. The V gene end was trimmed by 5 bases and the J gene end by 2 bases; junction bases not matched to a gene: 3. Germline CDR1 SGHTA, CDR2 FQGTGA. This CDR3 spans 15 amino acids. The CDR3, as DNA: TGTGCCAGCAGCAGCGACAGGGCTGGGGCCAACGTCCTGACTTTC. Translated, it gives CASSSDRAGANVLTF. Full variable domain (remainder filled in from reference TRBV7-3 and TRBJ2-6): GAGVSQTPSNKVTEKGKYVELRCDPISGHTALYWYRQSLGQGPEFLIYFQGTGAADDSGLPNDRFFAVRPEGSVSTLKIQRTERGDSAVYLCASSSDRAGANVLTFGAGSRLTVL.

The chain combines TRBV2 with TRBJ2-1; D is undetermined. The CDR3 contains 11 residues. Trimming shortened V by 4 bases and J by 6 bases, and 4 bases separated the two germline ends. Germline V gene lookup returns CDR1 SNHLY and CDR2 FYNNEI. CDR3 in amino acids: CASSAGNEQFF. Here the CDR3 DNA reads TGTGCCAGCAGTGCGGGCAATGAGCAGTTCTTC.

The chain employs TRBV20-1 and TRBJ1-3, with a tentative D call TRBD1 (5 bases). Trimming shortened V by 6 bases and J by 2 bases, and 5 bases separated the two germline ends. Germline assignment: CDR1 DFQATT and CDR2 SNEGSKA (reference sequence). The CDR3 covers 11 residues. DNA for the CDR3: TGCAGTGCGGACACTGGAAACACCATATATTTT. Its translation is CSADTGNTIYF.

The chain combines TRBV15 with TRBJ1-1; D might be TRBD1 (6 bases). Germline CDR1 reads LNHNV; CDR2 reads YYDKDF (reference sequence). The CDR3 spans 18 residues. V shed 0 bases and J shed 1 base, with 18 bases lying between them. This chain's CDR3 is CATSRDQLAGARNTEAFF. CDR3 in DNA: TGTGCCACCAGCAGAGATCAACTCGCAGGGGCGAGGAACACTGAAGCTTTCTTT.

J is TRBJ2-1 and V is TRBV7-6; 11 positions match TRBD2. The CDR3 length is 19 residues. Germline V lookup: CDR1 SGHVS, CDR2 FNYEAQ. V lost 5 bases to trimming and J lost 2 bases; unmatched junction nucleotides: 14. CDR3 sequence (DNA): TGTGCCAGCAGCCGCAACTTGGGCCTAGCGGGAGGAACCTACAATGAGCAGTTCTTC. Translated, it gives CASSRNLGLAGGTYNEQFF.